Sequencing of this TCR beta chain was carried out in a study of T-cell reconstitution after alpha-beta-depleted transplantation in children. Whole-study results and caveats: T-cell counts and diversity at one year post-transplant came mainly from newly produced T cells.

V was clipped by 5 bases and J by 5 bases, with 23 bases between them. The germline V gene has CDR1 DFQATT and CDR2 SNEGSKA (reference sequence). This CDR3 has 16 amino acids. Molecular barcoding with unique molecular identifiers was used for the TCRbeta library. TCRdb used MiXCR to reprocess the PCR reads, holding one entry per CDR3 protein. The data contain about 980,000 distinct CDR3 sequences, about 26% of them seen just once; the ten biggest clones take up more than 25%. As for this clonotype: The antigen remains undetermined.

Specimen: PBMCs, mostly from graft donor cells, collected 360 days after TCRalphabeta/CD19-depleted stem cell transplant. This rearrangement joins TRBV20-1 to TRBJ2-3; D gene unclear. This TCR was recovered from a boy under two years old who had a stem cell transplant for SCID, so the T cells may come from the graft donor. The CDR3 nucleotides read TGCAGTGCTGGCGGTGGTCGGGCCCCCCAAGAAGATACGCAGTATTTT. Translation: CSAGGGRAPQEDTQYF.